The present T cell receptor beta chain was sequenced within a study of shared clonotypes between healthy human individuals. Overall study context: Participating donors consisted of two women and a few men aged 18 to 49.

Repertoires were generated with immunoSEQ multiplex PCR, while TCRdb's copy carries only in-frame clones and drops some. The table includes some 790,000 clones, 72% detected once. General study points: A handful of donors had roughly 5.2% of their naive CD4 clonotypes in common. Clonotype sharing levels among donors were expected to vary with sequencing depth.

Recent acute infections and vaccinations were absent in the healthy HIV-negative adult donors. Comment on this clone: Its antigen is undetermined.

Germline assignment: CDR1 SGHRS and CDR2 YFSETQ. CDR3 size: 15 residues. Trimming took off 1 base at V and 1 base at J, with 11 bases between the two ends. J is TRBJ2-5 and V is TRBV5-1; maybe TRBD2 (6 bases). The sequencing sample was made of memory CD4+ T cells sorted from blood. As to subset: CD45RA-negative fraction. This TCR was recovered from a woman in her 30s in good health. As DNA, the CDR3 is TGCGCCAGCAGCTTGTGGGGCGGGACCCAAGAGACCCAGTACTTC. This sequence encodes CASSLWGGTQETQYF.